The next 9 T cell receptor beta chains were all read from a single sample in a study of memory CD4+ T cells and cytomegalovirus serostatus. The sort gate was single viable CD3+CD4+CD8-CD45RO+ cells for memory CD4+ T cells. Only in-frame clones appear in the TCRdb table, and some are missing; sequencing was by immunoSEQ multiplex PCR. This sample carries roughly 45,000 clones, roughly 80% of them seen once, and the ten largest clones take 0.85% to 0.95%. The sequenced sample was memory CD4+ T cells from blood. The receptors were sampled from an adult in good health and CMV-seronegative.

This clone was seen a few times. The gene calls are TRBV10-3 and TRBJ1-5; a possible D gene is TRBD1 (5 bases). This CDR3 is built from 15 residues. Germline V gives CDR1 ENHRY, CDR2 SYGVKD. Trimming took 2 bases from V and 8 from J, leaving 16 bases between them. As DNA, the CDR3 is TGTGCCATCAGTGAGGCAGGGCGCGGGAGTAAGCCCCAGCATTTT. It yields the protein CAISEAGRGSKPQHF.

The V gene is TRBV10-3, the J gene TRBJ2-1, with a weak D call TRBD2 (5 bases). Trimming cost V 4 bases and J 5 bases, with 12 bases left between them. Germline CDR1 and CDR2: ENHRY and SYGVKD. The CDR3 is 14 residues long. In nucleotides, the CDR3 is TGTGCCATCAGTGGATCGGGGATGAACAATGAGCAGTTCTTC. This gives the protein CAISGSGMNNEQFF.

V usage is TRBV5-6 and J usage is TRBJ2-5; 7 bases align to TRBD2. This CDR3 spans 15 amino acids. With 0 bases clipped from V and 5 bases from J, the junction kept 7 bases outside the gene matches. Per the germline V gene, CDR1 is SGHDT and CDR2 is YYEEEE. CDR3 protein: CASSLVGGGRETQYF. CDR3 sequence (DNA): TGTGCCAGCAGCTTGGTTGGCGGGGGTCGGGAGACCCAGTACTTC.

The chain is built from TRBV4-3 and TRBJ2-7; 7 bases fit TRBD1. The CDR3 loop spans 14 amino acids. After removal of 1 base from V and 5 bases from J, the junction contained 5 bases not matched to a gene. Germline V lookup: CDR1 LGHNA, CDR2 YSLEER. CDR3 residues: CASSQGGDSHEQYF. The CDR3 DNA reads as TGCGCCAGCAGCCAAGGTGGGGACAGTCACGAGCAGTACTTC.

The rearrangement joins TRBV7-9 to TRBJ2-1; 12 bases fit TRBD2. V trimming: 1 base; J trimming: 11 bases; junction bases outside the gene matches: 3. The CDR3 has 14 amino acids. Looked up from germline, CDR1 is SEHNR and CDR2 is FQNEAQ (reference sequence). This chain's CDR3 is CASSLGLAGGQQFF. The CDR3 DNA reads TGTGCCAGCAGCTTAGGGCTAGCGGGGGGGCAGCAGTTCTTC.

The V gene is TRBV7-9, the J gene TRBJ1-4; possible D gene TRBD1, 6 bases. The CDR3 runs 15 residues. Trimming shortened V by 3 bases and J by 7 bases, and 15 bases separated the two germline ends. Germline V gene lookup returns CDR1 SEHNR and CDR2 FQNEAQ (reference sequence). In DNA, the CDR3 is TGTGCCAGCAGCTTTCGGGGGACACACTTTGAAAAACTGTTTTTT. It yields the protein CASSFRGTHFEKLFF.

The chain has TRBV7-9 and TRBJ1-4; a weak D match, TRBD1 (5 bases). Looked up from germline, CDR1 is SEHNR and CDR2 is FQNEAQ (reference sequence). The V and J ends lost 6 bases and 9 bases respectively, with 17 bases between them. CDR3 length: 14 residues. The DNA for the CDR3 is TGTGCCAGCAGTCCCCCGGGGACCCCTCAAAAACTGTTTTTT. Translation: CASSPPGTPQKLFF. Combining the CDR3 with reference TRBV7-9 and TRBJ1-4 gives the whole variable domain DTGVSQNPRHKITKRGQNVTFRCDPISEHNRLYWYRQTLGQGPEFLTYFQNEAQLEKSRLLSDRFSAERPKGSFSTLEIQRTEQGDSAMYLCASSPPGTPQKLFFGSGTQLSVL.

For the CDR3, the DNA is TGCAGCGGGGCTGACAGGGGACAAACCACTGAAGCTTTCTTT. This codes for CSGADRGQTTEAFF. The chain recombines TRBV29-1 with TRBJ1-1; 8 bases map to TRBD1. There are 14 residues in the CDR3. Per germline, CDR1 SQVTM and CDR2 ANQGSEA. With V trimmed by 7 bases and J by 4 bases, 11 bases remained unmatched.

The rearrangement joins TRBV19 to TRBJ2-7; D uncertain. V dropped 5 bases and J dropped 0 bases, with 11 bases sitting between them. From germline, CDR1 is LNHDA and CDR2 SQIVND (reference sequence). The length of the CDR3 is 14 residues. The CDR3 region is CASSWSADSYEQYF. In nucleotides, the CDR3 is TGTGCCAGTAGTTGGTCAGCCGACTCCTACGAGCAGTACTTC.